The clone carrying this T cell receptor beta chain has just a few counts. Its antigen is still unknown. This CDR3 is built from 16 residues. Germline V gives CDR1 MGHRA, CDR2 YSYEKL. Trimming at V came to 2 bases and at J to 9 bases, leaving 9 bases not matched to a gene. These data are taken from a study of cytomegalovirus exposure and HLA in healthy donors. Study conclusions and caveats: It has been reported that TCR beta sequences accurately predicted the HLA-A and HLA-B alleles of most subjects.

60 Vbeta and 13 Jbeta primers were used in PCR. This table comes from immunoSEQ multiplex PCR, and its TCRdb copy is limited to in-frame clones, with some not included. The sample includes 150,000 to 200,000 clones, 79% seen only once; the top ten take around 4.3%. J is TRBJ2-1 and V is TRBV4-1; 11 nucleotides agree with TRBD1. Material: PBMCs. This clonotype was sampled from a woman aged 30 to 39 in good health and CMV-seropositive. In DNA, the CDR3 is TGCGCCAGCAGCCAAAGTAGCGGGACAGGGGGAGGTGAGCAGTTCTTC. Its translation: CASSQSSGTGGGEQFF.